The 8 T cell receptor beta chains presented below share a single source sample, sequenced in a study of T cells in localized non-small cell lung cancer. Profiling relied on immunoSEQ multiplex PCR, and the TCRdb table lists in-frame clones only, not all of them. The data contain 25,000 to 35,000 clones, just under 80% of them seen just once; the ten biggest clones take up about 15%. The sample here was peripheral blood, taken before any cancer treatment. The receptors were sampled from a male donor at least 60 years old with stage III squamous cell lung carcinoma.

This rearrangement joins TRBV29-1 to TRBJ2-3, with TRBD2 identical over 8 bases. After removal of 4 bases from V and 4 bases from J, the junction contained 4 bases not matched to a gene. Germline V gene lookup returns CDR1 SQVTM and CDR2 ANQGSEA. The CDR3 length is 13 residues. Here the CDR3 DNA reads TGCAGCGTTGTTGCGGGAGGTCCAGATACGCAGTATTTT. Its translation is CSVVAGGPDTQYF.

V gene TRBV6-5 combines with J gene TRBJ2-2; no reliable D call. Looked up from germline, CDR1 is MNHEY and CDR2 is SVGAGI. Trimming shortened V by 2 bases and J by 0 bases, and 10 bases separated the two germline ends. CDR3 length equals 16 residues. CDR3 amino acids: CASSYVASSNTGELFF. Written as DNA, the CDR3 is TGTGCCAGCAGTTACGTAGCCAGCTCGAACACCGGGGAGCTGTTTTTT.

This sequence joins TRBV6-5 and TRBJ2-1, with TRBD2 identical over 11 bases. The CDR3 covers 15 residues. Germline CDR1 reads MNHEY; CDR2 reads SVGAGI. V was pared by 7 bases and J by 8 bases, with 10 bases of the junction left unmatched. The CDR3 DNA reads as TGTGCCAGCAAGACTTCTAGCGGGAGGAGGCATGAGCAGTTCTTC. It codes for CASKTSSGRRHEQFF.

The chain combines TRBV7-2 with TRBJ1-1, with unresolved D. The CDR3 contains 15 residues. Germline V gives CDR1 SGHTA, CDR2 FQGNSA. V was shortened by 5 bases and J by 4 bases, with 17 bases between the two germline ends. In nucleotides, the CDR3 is TGTGCCAGCAGCATCGACCGGACTCTGGGCACTGAAGCTTTCTTT. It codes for CASSIDRTLGTEAFF.

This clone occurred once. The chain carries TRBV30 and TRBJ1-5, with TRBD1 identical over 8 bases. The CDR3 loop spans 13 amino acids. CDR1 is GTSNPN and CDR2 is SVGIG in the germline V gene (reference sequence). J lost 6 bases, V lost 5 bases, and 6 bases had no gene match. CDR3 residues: CAWGQGSGQPQHF. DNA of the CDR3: TGTGCCTGGGGACAGGGAAGTGGTCAGCCCCAGCATTTT.

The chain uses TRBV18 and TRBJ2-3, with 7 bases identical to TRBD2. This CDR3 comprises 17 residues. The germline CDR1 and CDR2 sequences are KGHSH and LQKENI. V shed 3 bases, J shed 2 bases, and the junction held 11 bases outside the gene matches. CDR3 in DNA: TGTGCCAGCTCACCGTTTCACGGGGGGTTATCCACAGATACGCAGTATTTT. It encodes CASSPFHGGLSTDTQYF.

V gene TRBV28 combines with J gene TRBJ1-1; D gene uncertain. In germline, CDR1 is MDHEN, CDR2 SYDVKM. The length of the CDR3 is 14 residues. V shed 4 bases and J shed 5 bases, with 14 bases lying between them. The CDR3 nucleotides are TGTGCCAGCAGTTCGTTGGTTGGGTTGACTGAAGCTTTCTTT. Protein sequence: CASSSLVGLTEAFF.

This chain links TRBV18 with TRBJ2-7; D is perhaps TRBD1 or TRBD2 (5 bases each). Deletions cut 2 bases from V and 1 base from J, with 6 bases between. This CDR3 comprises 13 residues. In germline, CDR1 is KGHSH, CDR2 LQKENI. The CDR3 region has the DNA TGTGCCAGCTCACCAGGGGGATCCTACGAGCAGTACTTC. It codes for CASSPGGSYEQYF.